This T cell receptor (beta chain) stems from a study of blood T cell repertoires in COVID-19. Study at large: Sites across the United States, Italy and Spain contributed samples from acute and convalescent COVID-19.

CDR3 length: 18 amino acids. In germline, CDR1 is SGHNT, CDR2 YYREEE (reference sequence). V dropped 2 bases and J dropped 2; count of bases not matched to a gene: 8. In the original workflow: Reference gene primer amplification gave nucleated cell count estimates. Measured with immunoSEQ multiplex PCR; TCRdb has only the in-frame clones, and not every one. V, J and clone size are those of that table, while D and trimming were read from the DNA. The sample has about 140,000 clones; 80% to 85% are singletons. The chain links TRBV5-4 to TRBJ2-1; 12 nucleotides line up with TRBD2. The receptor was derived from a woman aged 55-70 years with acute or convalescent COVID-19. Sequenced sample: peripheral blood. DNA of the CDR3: TGTGCCAGCAGCTTAGGTGGACTAGCGGGACCGGCCTACAATGAGCAGTTCTTC. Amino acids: CASSLGGLAGPAYNEQFF.